A selection of T cell receptor beta chains follows, all from one sample in a study of cytomegalovirus exposure and HLA in healthy donors. TCRdb's table, derived via immunoSEQ multiplex PCR, lists solely in-frame clones and lacks some. Of approximately 180,000 clones listed, 75% to 85% are singletons. Material: PBMCs. All receptors derive from a woman between 50 and 59 years old in good health and CMV-seronegative. Both conserved end residues are part of each CDR3. A D gene is named only where the DNA matches it firmly. Clone sizes are given selectively: once, few, many, or a class where the clone is expanded.

D gene,J gene,V gene,clone size,CDR3 DNA,CDR3 protein
.,TRBJ2-1,TRBV7-3,.,TGTGCCAGCAGCTTAGCGGTTGTTTCGGGGCAGTTCTTC,CASSLAVVSGQFF
TRBD1,TRBJ1-5,TRBV18,.,TGTGCCAGCTCACGGACAGGGGGCTCGGGTCAGCCCCAGCATTTT,CASSRTGGSGQPQHF
TRBD1,TRBJ1-4,TRBV2,.,TGTGCCAGCAGGGAGATACAGGGGGCCGTTGAAAAACTGTTTTTT,CASREIQGAVEKLFF
.,TRBJ2-1,TRBV9,.,TGTGCCAGCAGCGAGAAGCTGAGGCAGCCCAATGAGCAGTTCTTC,CASSEKLRQPNEQFF
TRBD2,TRBJ2-3,TRBV28,.,TGTGCCAGCTCTTTAGGAAGCGGGATTAAAGATACGCAGTATTTT,CASSLGSGIKDTQYF
TRBD2,TRBJ2-1,TRBV27,few,TGTGCCAGCAGTTCAAGACTAGCGGGAAGCACCTACAATGAGCAGTTCTTC,CASSSRLAGSTYNEQFF
.,TRBJ2-1,TRBV29-1,.,TGCAGCGCCATAACTAGAGGTGAGCAGTTCTTC,CSAITRGEQFF
.,TRBJ2-5,TRBV6-6,.,TGTGCCAGCAGTTACGAGGGAACCCGAGAAGAGACCCAGTACTTC,CASSYEGTREETQYF
TRBD1,TRBJ2-7,TRBV4-3,.,TGCGCCAGCAGCCAAGTGAGGGACAGCTCCTACGAGCAGTACTTC,CASSQVRDSSYEQYF
TRBD2,TRBJ2-3,TRBV10-3,.,TGTGCCATCAGTACTAGCGGGCGGGCTGCTAGCACAGATACGCAGTATTTT,CAISTSGRAASTDTQYF
.,TRBJ2-2,TRBV7-2,.,TGTGCCAGCAGCCAAAGGACAGACGCCGGGGAGCTGTTTTTT,CASSQRTDAGELFF
TRBD1,TRBJ2-5,TRBV7-6,once,TGTGCCAGCAGCTTAGGGGACAGGGGAGAGGAACGGGAGACCCAGTACTTC,CASSLGDRGEERETQYF
.,TRBJ2-7,TRBV19,.,TGTGCCAGTAGTTCACGGACAGACTACGAGCAGTACTTC,CASSSRTDYEQYF
.,TRBJ2-4,TRBV4-1,.,TGCGCCAGCAGCCAAGTAACCCCACCGGACATTCAGTACTTC,CASSQVTPPDIQYF
.,TRBJ2-5,TRBV28,.,TGTGCCAGCAGTGAACGCGGGACCCAGTACTTC,CASSERGTQYF
.,TRBJ2-3,TRBV7-9,.,TGTTCCAGCAGCTTATCGGGTGGAGATACGCAGTATTTT,CSSSLSGGDTQYF
TRBD1,TRBJ2-3,TRBV7-9,.,TGTGCCAGCGGGACAGGGGCCCTGATTTTCACAGATACGCAGTATTTT,CASGTGALIFTDTQYF
TRBD1,TRBJ2-7,TRBV15,.,TGTGCCGTCAGTGGGGCAGGGGGCTTTTACGAGCAGTACTTC,CAVSGAGGFYEQYF
.,TRBJ2-7,TRBV28,.,TGTGCCAGCAGTTCGGACAGCTACGAGCAGTACTTC,CASSSDSYEQYF
.,TRBJ1-4,TRBV7-9,few,TGTGCCAGCAGTCCCGGAGCGAAGGTGCTGTTTTTT,CASSPGAKVLFF
.,TRBJ2-3,TRBV11-2,.,TGTGCCAGCAGCCTCGGACTTACTAGCACAGATACGCAGTATTTT,CASSLGLTSTDTQYF
TRBD2,TRBJ2-3,TRBV5-8,.,TGTGCCAGCAGCCGGACTAGCGGGGGGACAGATACGCAGTATTTT,CASSRTSGGTDTQYF
.,TRBJ1-1,TRBV9,.,TGTGCCAGCAGCGTAGGGGGTAGGGGTGAAGCTTTCTTT,CASSVGGRGEAFF
.,TRBJ1-1,TRBV4-3,.,TGCGCCAGCAGCCAAGATCCAGGGCGCGTCACTGAAGCTTTCTTT,CASSQDPGRVTEAFF
TRBD1,TRBJ2-7,TRBV18,.,TGTGCCAGCTCACCGGACAGGGGGCGCGGACTAGCCTCCTACGAGCAGTACTTC,CASSPDRGRGLASYEQYF
.,TRBJ2-2,TRBV11-2,.,TGTGCCAGCAGCTGGAGGGACTCTAACACCGGGGAGCTGTTTTTT,CASSWRDSNTGELFF
TRBD1,TRBJ1-1,TRBV5-6,few,TGTGCCACCTTGAACAGGGGCAGGGGGCTACTCAACACTGAAGCTTTCTTT,CATLNRGRGLLNTEAFF
TRBD1,TRBJ2-7,TRBV4-3,.,TGCGCCAGCAGCCCGACAGGGGCTGGCGAGCAGTACTTC,CASSPTGAGEQYF
.,TRBJ1-1,TRBV5-1,.,TGCGCCAGCAGCTTGGCAGGGTTCACTGAAGCTTTCTTT,CASSLAGFTEAFF
TRBD2,TRBJ2-1,TRBV11-1,.,TGTGCCAGCAGCTTACCCCCACTAGCGACCAATGAGCAGTTCTTC,CASSLPPLATNEQFF
TRBD1,TRBJ2-5,TRBV11-2,.,TGTGCCAGCAGCCTCTTTACCCTGGGACAGCGGAAGACCCAGTACTTC,CASSLFTLGQRKTQYF
.,TRBJ2-4,TRBV4-1,.,TGCGCCAGCAGCCAATTGGGGGGGCTAGCCAAAAACATTCAGTACTTC,CASSQLGGLAKNIQYF
TRBD2,TRBJ2-1,TRBV27,.,TGTGCCAGCAGTCCCCCCATGACTAGCGGGAGTCGTCATGAGCAGTTCTTC,CASSPPMTSGSRHEQFF
.,TRBJ1-3,TRBV18,few,TGTGCCAGTCAAATACAGAGCTCTGGAAACACCATATATTTT,CASQIQSSGNTIYF
.,TRBJ1-5,TRBV19,.,TGTGCCAGTAGTGTTACAGGGACGTATCAGCCCCAGCATTTT,CASSVTGTYQPQHF
TRBD1,TRBJ1-1,TRBV20-1,.,TGCAGTGCGACCAAGGGACAGGAAGCTTTCTTT,CSATKGQEAFF
TRBD1,TRBJ1-5,TRBV19,.,TGTGCCAGTAGTAACACTCCGGGACAGATAGAGCCCCAGCATTTT,CASSNTPGQIEPQHF
.,TRBJ1-5,TRBV28,.,TGTGCCAGCAGTTTATCGGGCGGGGGCAATCAGCCCCAGCATTTT,CASSLSGGGNQPQHF
.,TRBJ2-2,TRBV5-1,.,TGCGCCAGCAGCCGGTCTCAGGGCACCGGGGAGCTGTTTTTT,CASSRSQGTGELFF
.,TRBJ2-4,TRBV2,few,TGTGCCAGCTCCCGGGACACCCTAGCCAAAAACATTCAGTACTTC,CASSRDTLAKNIQYF
TRBD1,TRBJ2-3,TRBV9,.,TGTGCCAGCAGCGTACTGACAGGGACCGGCACAGATACGCAGTATTTT,CASSVLTGTGTDTQYF
TRBD1,TRBJ2-7,TRBV19,.,TGTGCCAGTAGTATACGCTCTGGGGCAGGGGGATCCTACGAGCAGTACTTC,CASSIRSGAGGSYEQYF
.,TRBJ2-7,TRBV7-2,.,TGTGCCAGCAGCTTAGGTCCCAGGGGCGAGCAGTACTTC,CASSLGPRGEQYF
.,TRBJ1-1,TRBV21-1,.,TGTGCCAGCAGCTCACAGGTCCCGCGGGGCATGAACACTGAAGCTTTCTTT,CASSSQVPRGMNTEAFF
TRBD1,TRBJ1-1,TRBV19,few,TGTGCCAGTAGTCCGTGGACAGGGGTGAACACTGAAGCTTTCTTT,CASSPWTGVNTEAFF
.,TRBJ1-2,TRBV27,.,TGTGCCAGCAGTACTACAGGGAGGGGAAACTATGGCTACACCTTC,CASSTTGRGNYGYTF
.,TRBJ2-6,TRBV27,few,TGTGCCAGCACCACCCAGGGGTCTGGGGCCAACGTCCTGACTTTC,CASTTQGSGANVLTF
.,TRBJ1-5,TRBV18,.,TGTGCCAGCTCACCGGGGGGGGGCAATCAGCCCCAGCATTTT,CASSPGGGNQPQHF
.,TRBJ1-1,TRBV12-5,.,TGTGCTAGTGGTTACGGGTACACTGAAGCTTTCTTT,CASGYGYTEAFF
.,TRBJ1-5,TRBV28,.,TGTGCCAGCAGTCCACTGGGGCATCAGCCCCAGCATTTT,CASSPLGHQPQHF
TRBD2,TRBJ2-1,TRBV29-1,.,TGCAGCGTTGGGAGCGGGAGCGCTGAGCAGTTCTTC,CSVGSGSAEQFF
TRBD2,TRBJ2-1,TRBV4-1,.,TGCGCCAGCAGCCAAATTGCGGGAGTATCTCGGGAACTCTTC,CASSQIAGVSRELF
TRBD2,TRBJ2-7,TRBV11-3,.,TGTGCCAGCAGCCGGACCGGGACTAGCTACGAGCAGTACTTC,CASSRTGTSYEQYF
.,TRBJ1-6,TRBV9,.,TGTGCCAGCAGCGTAGAGGGGGAATTTAATTCACCCCTCCACTTT,CASSVEGEFNSPLHF